The count of the clone carrying this T cell receptor (beta chain) is one. The data were taken from a study of blood T cell repertoires in COVID-19. About the study: COVID-19 samples, acute and convalescent, were from the United States, Italy and Spain. T cells, B-cell-depleted T cells, or PBMCs provided the cDNA or gDNA that served as material.

This CDR3 contains 16 residues. V lost 5 bases and J lost 3; bases outside the gene matches: 8. Germline assignment: CDR1 SGHNT and CDR2 YENEEA. Original analysis: It was from reference gene primer amplification that nucleated cell counts were estimated. The method was immunoSEQ multiplex PCR; TCRdb's version includes in-frame clones alone and lacks a portion of them. That table is the source of V, J and clone size, and D and trimming were worked out from the DNA. The sample has around 100,000 clones; 85% are singletons. V is TRBV11-3 and J is TRBJ2-2, with 8 bases identical to TRBD1. This TCR was recovered from a human donor in a cohort sampled during active COVID-19. What was sequenced was peripheral blood. CDR3 nucleotides: TGTGCCAGCAGCAAAGGCCGGGACAGGTACACCGGGGAGCTGTTTTTT. It specifies CASSKGRDRYTGELFF.